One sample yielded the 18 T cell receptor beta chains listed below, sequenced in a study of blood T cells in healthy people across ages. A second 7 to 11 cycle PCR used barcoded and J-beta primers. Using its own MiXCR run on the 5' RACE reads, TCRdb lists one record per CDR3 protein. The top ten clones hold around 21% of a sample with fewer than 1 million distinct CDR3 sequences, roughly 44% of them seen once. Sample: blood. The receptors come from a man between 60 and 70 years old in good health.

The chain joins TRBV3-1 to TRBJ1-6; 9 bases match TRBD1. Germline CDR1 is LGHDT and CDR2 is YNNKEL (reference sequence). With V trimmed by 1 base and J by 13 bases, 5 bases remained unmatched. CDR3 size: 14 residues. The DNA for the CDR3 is TGTGCCAGCAGCCAAGGGACAGGGGCCAGGCCCCTCCACTTT. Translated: CASSQGTGARPLHF.

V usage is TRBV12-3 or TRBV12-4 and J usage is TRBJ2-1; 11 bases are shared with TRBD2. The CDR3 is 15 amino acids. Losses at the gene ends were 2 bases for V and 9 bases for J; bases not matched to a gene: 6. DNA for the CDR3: TGTGCCAGCAGTTTACTAGCGGGGGGCGCCGGTGAGCAGTTCTTC. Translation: CASSLLAGGAGEQFF.

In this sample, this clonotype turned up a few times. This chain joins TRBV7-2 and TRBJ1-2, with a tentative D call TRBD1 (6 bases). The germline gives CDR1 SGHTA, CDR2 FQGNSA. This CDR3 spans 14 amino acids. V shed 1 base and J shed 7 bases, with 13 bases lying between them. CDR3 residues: CASSLDGGRGGYTF. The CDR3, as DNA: TGTGCCAGCAGCTTAGACGGGGGGCGCGGTGGCTACACCTTC.

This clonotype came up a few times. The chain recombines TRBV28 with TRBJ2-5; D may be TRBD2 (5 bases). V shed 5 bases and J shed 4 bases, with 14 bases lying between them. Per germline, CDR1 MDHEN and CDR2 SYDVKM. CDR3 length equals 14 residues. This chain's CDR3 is CASSKNEGTETQYF. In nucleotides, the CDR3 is TGTGCCAGCAGTAAGAATGAGGGTACAGAGACCCAGTACTTC.

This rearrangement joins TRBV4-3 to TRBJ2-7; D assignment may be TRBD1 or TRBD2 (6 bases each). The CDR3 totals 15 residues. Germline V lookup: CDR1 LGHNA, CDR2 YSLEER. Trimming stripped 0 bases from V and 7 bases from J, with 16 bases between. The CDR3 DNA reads TGCGCCAGCAGCCAAGATACGGTTGGGGGGCTTGAGCAGTACTTC. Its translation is CASSQDTVGGLEQYF.

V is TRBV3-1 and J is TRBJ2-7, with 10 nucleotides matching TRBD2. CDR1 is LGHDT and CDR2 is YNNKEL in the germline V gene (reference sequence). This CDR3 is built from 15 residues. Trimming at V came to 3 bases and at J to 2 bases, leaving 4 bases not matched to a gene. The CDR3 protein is CASSHPAGGTYEQYF. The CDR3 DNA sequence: TGTGCCAGCAGCCATCCAGCGGGGGGGACCTACGAGCAGTACTTC.

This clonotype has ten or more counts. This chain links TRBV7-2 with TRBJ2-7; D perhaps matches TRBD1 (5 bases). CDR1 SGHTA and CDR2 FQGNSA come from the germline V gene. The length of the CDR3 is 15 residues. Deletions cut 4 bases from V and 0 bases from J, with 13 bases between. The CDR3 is CASSSKGAASYEQYF. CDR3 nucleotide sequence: TGTGCCAGCAGCTCAAAAGGGGCCGCCTCCTACGAGCAGTACTTC. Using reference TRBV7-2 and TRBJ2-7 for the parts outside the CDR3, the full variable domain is GAGVSQSPSNKVTEKGKDVELRCDPISGHTALYWYRQSLGQGLEFLIYFQGNSAPDKSGLPSDRFSAERTGGSVSTLTIQRTQQEDSAVYLCASSSKGAASYEQYFGPGTRLTVT.

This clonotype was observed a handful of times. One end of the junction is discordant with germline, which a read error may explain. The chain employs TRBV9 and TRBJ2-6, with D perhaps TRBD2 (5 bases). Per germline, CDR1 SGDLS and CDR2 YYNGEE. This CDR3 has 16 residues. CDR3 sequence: CASSAQGLAGANVLTF. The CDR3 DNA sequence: TGTGCCAGTAGCGCCCAAGGGCTCGCTGGGGCCAACGTCCTGACTTTC. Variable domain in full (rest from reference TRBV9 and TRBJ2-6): DSGVTQTPKHLITATGQRVTLRCSPRSGDLSVYWYQQSLDQGLQFLIQYYNGEERAKGNILERFSAQQFPDLHSELNLSSLELGDSALYFCASSAQGLAGANVLTFGAGSRLTVL.

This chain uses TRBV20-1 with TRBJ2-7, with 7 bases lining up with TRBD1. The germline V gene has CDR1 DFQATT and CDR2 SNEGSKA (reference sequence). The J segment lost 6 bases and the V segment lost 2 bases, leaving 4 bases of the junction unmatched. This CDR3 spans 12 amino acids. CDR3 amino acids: CSARLGTAEQYF. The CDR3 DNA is TGCAGTGCTAGACTAGGGACAGCCGAGCAGTACTTC.

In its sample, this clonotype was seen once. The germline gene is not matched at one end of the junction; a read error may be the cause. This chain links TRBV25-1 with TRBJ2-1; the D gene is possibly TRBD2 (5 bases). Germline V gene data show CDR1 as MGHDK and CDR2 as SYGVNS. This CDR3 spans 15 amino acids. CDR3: CASSAPRTGYSEQFF. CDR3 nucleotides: TGTGCCAGCAGTGCCCCACGGACGGGGTACAGTGAGCAGTTCTTC.

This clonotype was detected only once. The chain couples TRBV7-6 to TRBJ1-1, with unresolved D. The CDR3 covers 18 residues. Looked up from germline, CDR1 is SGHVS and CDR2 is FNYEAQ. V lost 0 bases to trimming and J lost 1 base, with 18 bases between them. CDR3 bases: TGTGCCAGCAGCTTAGCCCCACACGGGGTAGCTAGGAACACTGAAGCTTTCTTT. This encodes CASSLAPHGVARNTEAFF.

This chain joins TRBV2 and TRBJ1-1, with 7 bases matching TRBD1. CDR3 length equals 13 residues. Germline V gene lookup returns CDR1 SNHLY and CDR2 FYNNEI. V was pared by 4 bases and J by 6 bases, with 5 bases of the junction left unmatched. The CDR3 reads CASSGDSYAEAFF. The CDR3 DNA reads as TGTGCCAGCAGTGGGGACAGTTACGCTGAAGCTTTCTTT.

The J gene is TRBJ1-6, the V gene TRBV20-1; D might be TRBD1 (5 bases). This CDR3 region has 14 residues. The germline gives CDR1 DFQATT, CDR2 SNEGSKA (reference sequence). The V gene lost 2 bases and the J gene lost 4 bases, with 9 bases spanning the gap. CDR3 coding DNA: TGCAGTGCTAGACGGTCAGGGTATAATTCACCCCTCCACTTT. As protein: CSARRSGYNSPLHF.

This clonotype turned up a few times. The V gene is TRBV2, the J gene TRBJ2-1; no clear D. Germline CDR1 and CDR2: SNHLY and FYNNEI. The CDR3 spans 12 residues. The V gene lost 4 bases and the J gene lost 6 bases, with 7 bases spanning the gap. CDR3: CASSAKGNEQFF. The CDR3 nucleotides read TGTGCCAGCAGTGCTAAGGGCAATGAGCAGTTCTTC.

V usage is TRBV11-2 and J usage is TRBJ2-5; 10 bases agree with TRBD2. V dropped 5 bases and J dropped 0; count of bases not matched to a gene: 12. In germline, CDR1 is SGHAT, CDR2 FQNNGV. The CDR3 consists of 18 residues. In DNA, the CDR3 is TGTGCCAGCAGCCATGGACTAGCGGATATGCCGTACCAAGAGACCCAGTACTTC. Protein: CASSHGLADMPYQETQYF.

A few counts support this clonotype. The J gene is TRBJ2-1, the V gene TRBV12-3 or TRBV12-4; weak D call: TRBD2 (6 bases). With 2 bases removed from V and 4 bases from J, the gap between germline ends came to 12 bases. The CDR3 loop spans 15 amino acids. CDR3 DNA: TGTGCCAGCAGTTTATCGGGGGACCCTTACAATGAGCAGTTCTTC. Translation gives CASSLSGDPYNEQFF.

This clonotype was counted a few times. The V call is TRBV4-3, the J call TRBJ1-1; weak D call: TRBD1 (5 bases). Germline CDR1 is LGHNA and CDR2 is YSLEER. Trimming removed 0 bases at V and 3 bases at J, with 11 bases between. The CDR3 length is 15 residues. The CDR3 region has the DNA TGCGCCAGCAGCCAAGATGGCGGGACGGACACTGAAGCTTTCTTT. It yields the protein CASSQDGGTDTEAFF.

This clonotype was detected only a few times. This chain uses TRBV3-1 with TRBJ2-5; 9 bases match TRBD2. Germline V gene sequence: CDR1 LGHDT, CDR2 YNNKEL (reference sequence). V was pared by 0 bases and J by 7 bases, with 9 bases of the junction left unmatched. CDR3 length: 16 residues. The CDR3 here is CASSQERGGVQRTQYF. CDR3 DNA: TGTGCCAGCAGCCAAGAACGCGGGGGGGTCCAAAGGACCCAGTACTTC.